This T cell receptor beta chain was sequenced in a study of shared clonotypes between healthy human individuals. Study-wide points: Despite large depth, rarefaction showed incomplete sorted-subset sequencing. Naive CD4 clonotypes were shared across several donors at 5% to 6%.

CDR3 size: 12 residues. Per the germline V gene, CDR1 is MNHNY and CDR2 is SVGAGI (reference sequence). There were no recent acute infections or vaccinations among the donors, who were healthy HIV-negative adults. Sequencing was performed with immunoSEQ multiplex PCR; in TCRdb, only in-frame clones are kept and a portion is missing. The table includes hundreds of thousands of clones, about 95% detected once. As regards this clone: Antigen specificity is unknown.

The chain couples TRBV6-6 to TRBJ2-5; D is unclear. The J call is doubtful: the DNA matches TRBJ2-7 better. Sequenced material: naive CD4+ T cells sorted from blood. Specified subset: CD45RA+ positively selected. This sequence originates from a woman aged 25-40 years in good health. The CDR3 loop is CASSYGGHEQYF. Written as DNA, the CDR3 is TGTGCCAGCAGTTATGGTGGCCACGAGCAGTACTTC.